Listed below are T cell receptor beta chains from one sample, sequenced in a study of CD8+ T cells in alopecia areata. Here immunoSEQ multiplex PCR was the method, and the copy in TCRdb shows in-frame clones only, minus some. The table has 150,000 to 250,000 clones, more than 55% seen once; the top ten hold about 3%. Sequences were derived from CD4+ T cells sorted from blood, sampled at week 4, from a patient treated with tofacitinib. The receptors shown here come from a human donor with alopecia areata. Both conserved end residues are part of each CDR3. A D gene is named only where the DNA matches it firmly. Rows may omit the clone size; those that give it use once, few, many or a size class.

v_call,j_call,clone_size,d_call,cdr3_aa,cdr3_nt
TRBV29-1,TRBJ1-5,NA,NA,CSVALAVGSGPNQPQHF,TGCAGCGTTGCATTGGCTGTCGGGTCCGGGCCGAACCAGCCCCAGCATTTT
TRBV6-1,TRBJ1-5,NA,NA,CASSFSRIHQPQHF,TGTGCCAGCAGTTTCTCGCGAATCCATCAGCCCCAGCATTTT
TRBV11-1,TRBJ2-1,NA,TRBD2,CASSSGLAAYNEQFF,TGTGCCAGCAGCTCGGGACTAGCGGCTTACAATGAGCAGTTCTTC
TRBV2,TRBJ2-5,NA,TRBD1,CATSGQGRETQYF,TGTGCCACCTCGGGACAGGGCCGAGAGACCCAGTACTTC
TRBV6-5,TRBJ1-2,NA,NA,CASRAGPADGTGYTF,TGTGCCAGCAGAGCAGGGCCGGCTGATGGGACCGGCTACACCTTC
TRBV4-3,TRBJ1-3,few,NA,CASSQEPRTGNTIYF,TGCGCCAGCAGCCAAGAACCCAGAACTGGAAACACCATATATTTT
TRBV5-1,TRBJ1-1,few,TRBD1,CASSLGQGVNTEAFF,TGCGCCAGCAGCTTGGGACAGGGCGTGAACACTGAAGCTTTCTTT
TRBV18,TRBJ2-7,many,NA,CASSALLYEQYF,TGTGCCAGCTCAGCTCTCCTCTACGAGCAGTACTTC
TRBV28,TRBJ1-2,NA,NA,CASRPPTGREGYTF,TGTGCCAGCAGGCCCCCAACGGGGCGTGAGGGCTACACCTTC
TRBV27,TRBJ2-1,NA,NA,CASSLAGASYNEQFF,TGTGCCAGCAGTTTAGCGGGGGCCTCCTACAATGAGCAGTTCTTC
TRBV4-2,TRBJ1-6,once,NA,CASSPEDPNHNSPLHF,TGTGCCAGCAGCCCAGAGGACCCAAACCATAATTCACCCCTCCACTTT
TRBV30,TRBJ2-6,NA,NA,CAWSIEGSGANVLTF,TGTGCCTGGAGTATTGAGGGGTCTGGGGCCAACGTCCTGACTTTC
TRBV2,TRBJ2-7,NA,NA,CASSDSVGGYEQYF,TGTGCCAGCAGTGATTCGGTTGGGGGCTACGAGCAGTACTTC
TRBV7-2,TRBJ1-2,NA,TRBD1,CASSKTTGPYGYTF,TGTGCCAGCAGCAAGACGACAGGGCCCTATGGCTACACCTTC
TRBV5-4,TRBJ2-1,few,NA,CASSLPGPYNEQFF,TGTGCCAGCAGCTTACCGGGACCCTACAATGAGCAGTTCTTC
TRBV4-2,TRBJ2-7,NA,TRBD1,CASSQGTGQGFYEQYF,TGTGCCAGCAGCCAAGGTACGGGACAGGGGTTTTACGAGCAGTACTTC
TRBV4-2,TRBJ2-7,NA,NA,CASSQLITGGEQYF,TGTGCCAGCAGCCAGTTGATTACAGGAGGCGAGCAGTACTTC
TRBV7-2,TRBJ1-5,NA,NA,CASSLDLEPQHF,TGTGCCAGCAGCTTAGATTTAGAGCCCCAGCATTTT
TRBV30,TRBJ2-3,NA,TRBD2,CAWRGIAGTTDTQYF,TGTGCCTGGAGAGGGATAGCGGGGACCACAGATACGCAGTATTTT
TRBV4-3,TRBJ1-2,NA,NA,CASSQSLREGYGYTF,TGCGCCAGCAGCCAATCCTTGAGGGAAGGCTATGGCTACACCTTC
TRBV4-1,TRBJ1-1,NA,NA,CASSRGPLNTEAFF,TGCGCCAGCAGCAGAGGCCCCTTGAACACTGAAGCTTTCTTT
TRBV29-1,TRBJ1-2,NA,NA,CSAVPGNYGYTF,TGCAGCGCAGTTCCGGGAAACTATGGCTACACCTTC
TRBV18,TRBJ2-5,NA,TRBD2,CANSMGLEETQYF,TGTGCCAACTCCATGGGACTAGAAGAGACCCAGTACTTC
TRBV5-1,TRBJ2-2,NA,TRBD1,CASSLGQGWNTGELFF,TGCGCCAGCAGCTTGGGACAGGGTTGGAACACCGGGGAGCTGTTTTTT
TRBV5-4,TRBJ2-1,few,NA,CASSIGGEGAGYEQFF,TGTGCCAGCAGCATAGGTGGGGAGGGGGCCGGGTATGAGCAGTTCTTC
TRBV29-1,TRBJ1-1,few,NA,CSVEGHFMNTEAFF,TGCAGCGTTGAAGGGCACTTTATGAACACTGAAGCTTTCTTT
TRBV7-9,TRBJ1-1,few,TRBD1,CASSEQGANTEAFF,TGTGCCAGCAGCGAACAGGGGGCGAACACTGAAGCTTTCTTT
TRBV29-1,TRBJ2-5,few,TRBD2,CSAGLVQETQYF,TGCAGCGCCGGACTAGTCCAAGAGACCCAGTACTTC
TRBV28,TRBJ2-2,NA,NA,CASSPGARELFF,TGTGCCAGCAGCCCTGGGGCCCGGGAGCTGTTTTTT
TRBV29-1,TRBJ2-2,NA,TRBD2,CSVGGTSGANTGELFF,TGCAGCGTTGGGGGGACTAGCGGGGCGAACACCGGGGAGCTGTTTTTT
TRBV28,TRBJ2-4,few,NA,CASSGGGLAKNIQYF,TGTGCCTCCAGCGGCGGGGGCCTCGCCAAAAACATTCAGTACTTC
TRBV29-1,TRBJ1-2,NA,TRBD1,CSVDLRTGRGYTF,TGCAGCGTCGACCTTAGGACAGGGCGAGGCTACACCTTC
TRBV23-1,TRBJ1-2,NA,NA,CASSRPARTNGYTF,TGCGCCAGCAGTCGCCCGGCTAGGACTAATGGCTACACCTTC
TRBV30,TRBJ1-2,NA,NA,CAWSPSPGGHGGYTF,TGTGCCTGGAGCCCCTCCCCGGGGGGGCATGGAGGCTACACCTTC
TRBV9,TRBJ2-3,NA,TRBD2,CASSDGGMKVTQYF,TGTGCCAGCAGCGACGGGGGGATGAAGGTTACGCAGTATTTT
TRBV7-9,TRBJ2-7,NA,TRBD1,CASSPATGVIYEQYF,TGTGCCAGCAGCCCTGCGACAGGGGTTATCTACGAGCAGTACTTC
TRBV9,TRBJ2-5,NA,TRBD2,CASSVGVAGAAQETQYF,TGTGCCAGCAGCGTAGGTGTAGCGGGTGCAGCCCAAGAGACCCAGTACTTC
TRBV29-1,TRBJ1-1,NA,NA,CSVDGDKLQGGDTEAFF,TGCAGCGTGGACGGTGATAAACTGCAGGGAGGCGACACTGAAGCTTTCTTT
TRBV13,TRBJ2-7,NA,TRBD2,CASSPRLAGAYEQYF,TGTGCCAGCAGCCCCCGACTAGCGGGCGCCTACGAGCAGTACTTC
TRBV6-6,TRBJ1-2,NA,NA,CASSPRGEDGYTF,TGTGCCAGCAGTCCTCGCGGAGAGGATGGCTACACCTTC
TRBV7-9,TRBJ1-1,few,NA,CASSLEDNTEAFF,TGTGCCAGCAGCTTAGAAGACAACACTGAAGCTTTCTTT
TRBV30,TRBJ2-5,NA,NA,CAWSVTVAETQYF,TGTGCCTGGAGTGTGACAGTCGCAGAGACCCAGTACTTC
TRBV7-9,TRBJ2-3,once,TRBD2,CASGRDTDTQYF,TGTGCCAGCGGGAGGGACACAGATACGCAGTATTTT
TRBV7-8,TRBJ2-5,NA,TRBD2,CASSLAFGTTQETQYF,TGTGCCAGCAGCTTAGCATTTGGGACTACCCAAGAGACCCAGTACTTC
TRBV30,TRBJ1-5,NA,NA,CAWSRGAGNQPQHF,TGTGCCTGGAGTAGAGGGGCTGGCAATCAGCCCCAGCATTTT
TRBV5-4,TRBJ2-5,NA,NA,CASSDGARGWQETQYF,TGTGCCAGCAGCGATGGGGCAAGGGGGTGGCAAGAGACCCAGTACTTC
TRBV11-2,TRBJ2-3,NA,TRBD2,CASSLDPLAGGADTQYF,TGTGCCAGCAGCTTAGATCCGCTAGCGGGGGGTGCAGATACGCAGTATTTT
TRBV30,TRBJ2-5,NA,NA,CAWREKQGFVETQYF,TGTGCCTGGAGGGAAAAACAGGGTTTTGTGGAGACCCAGTACTTC
TRBV5-1,TRBJ1-2,NA,NA,CASSSNRETYGYTF,TGCGCCAGCAGCTCAAACAGGGAGACCTATGGCTACACCTTC
TRBV6-6,TRBJ1-5,NA,TRBD1,CASSPLQGNQPQHF,TGTGCCAGCAGTCCCCTACAGGGGAATCAGCCCCAGCATTTT
TRBV4-2,TRBJ1-1,NA,NA,CASSQSPGANTEAFF,TGTGCCAGCAGCCAATCTCCAGGGGCGAACACTGAAGCTTTCTTT
TRBV5-1,TRBJ2-7,NA,NA,CASSREGISEQYF,TGCGCCAGCAGCCGCGAGGGGATTAGCGAGCAGTACTTC
TRBV2,TRBJ2-7,few,NA,CASSLSGQGSNEQYF,TGTGCCAGCAGTCTCTCGGGGCAGGGAAGTAACGAGCAGTACTTC